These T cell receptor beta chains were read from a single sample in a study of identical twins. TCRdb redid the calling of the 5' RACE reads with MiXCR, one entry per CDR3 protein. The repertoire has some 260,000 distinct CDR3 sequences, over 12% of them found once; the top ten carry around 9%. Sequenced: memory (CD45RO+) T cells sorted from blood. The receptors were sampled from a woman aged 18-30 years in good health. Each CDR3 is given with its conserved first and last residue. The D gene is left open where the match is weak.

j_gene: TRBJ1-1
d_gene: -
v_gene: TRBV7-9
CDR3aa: CASSLSGQMNTEAFF

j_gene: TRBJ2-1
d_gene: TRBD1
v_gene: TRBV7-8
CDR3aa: CASSLLQGYNEQFF

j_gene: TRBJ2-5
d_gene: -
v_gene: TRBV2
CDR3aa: CASKEEGPETQYF

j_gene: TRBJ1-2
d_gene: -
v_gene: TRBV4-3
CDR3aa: CASSLDRDNRYGYTF

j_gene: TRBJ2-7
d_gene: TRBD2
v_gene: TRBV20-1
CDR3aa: CSASTRASGGYEQYF

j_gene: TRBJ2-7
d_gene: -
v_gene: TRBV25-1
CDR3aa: CASSERHYEQYF

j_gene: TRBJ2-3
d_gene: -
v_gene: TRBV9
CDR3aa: CASSNQLGGTDTQYF

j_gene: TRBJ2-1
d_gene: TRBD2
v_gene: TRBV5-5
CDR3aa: CASSYRTSVTYNEQFF

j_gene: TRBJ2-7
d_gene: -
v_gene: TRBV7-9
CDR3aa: CASSHSGGSHYEQYF

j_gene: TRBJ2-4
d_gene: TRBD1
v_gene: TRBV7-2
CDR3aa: CASSLFEGANIQYF

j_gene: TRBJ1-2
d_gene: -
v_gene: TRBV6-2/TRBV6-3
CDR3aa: CASSRNSNYGYTF

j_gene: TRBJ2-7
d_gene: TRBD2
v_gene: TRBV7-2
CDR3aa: CASSLRSSGGSYEQYF

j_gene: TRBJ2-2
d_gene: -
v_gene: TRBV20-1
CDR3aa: CSARTQGEELFF

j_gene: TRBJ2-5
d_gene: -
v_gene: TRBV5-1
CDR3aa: CASANLGGDQETQYF

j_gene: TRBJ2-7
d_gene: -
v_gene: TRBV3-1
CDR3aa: CASSQESDRTQYF

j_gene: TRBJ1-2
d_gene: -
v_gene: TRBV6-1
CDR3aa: CASSQSPGHIYGYTF

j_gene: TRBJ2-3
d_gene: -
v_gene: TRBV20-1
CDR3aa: CSAREGRLTDTQYF

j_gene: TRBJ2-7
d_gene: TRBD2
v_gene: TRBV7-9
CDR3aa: CASSLWGRASGSYEQYF

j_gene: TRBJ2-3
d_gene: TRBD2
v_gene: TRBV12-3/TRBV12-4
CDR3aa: CASSGTSGGFADTQYF

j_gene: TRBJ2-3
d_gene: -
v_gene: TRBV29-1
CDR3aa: CSVEANQRRPDTQYF

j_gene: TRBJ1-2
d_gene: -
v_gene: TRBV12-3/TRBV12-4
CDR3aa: CASSFGGYDYGYTF

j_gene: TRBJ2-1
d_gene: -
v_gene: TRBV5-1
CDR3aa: CASKDQSYNEQFF

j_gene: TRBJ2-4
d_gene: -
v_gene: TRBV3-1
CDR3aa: CASSHADWRNIQYF

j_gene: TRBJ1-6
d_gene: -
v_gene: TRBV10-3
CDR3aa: CAINGDGFNSPLHF

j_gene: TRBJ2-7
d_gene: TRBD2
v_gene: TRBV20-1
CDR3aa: CSAREKGTTYEQYF